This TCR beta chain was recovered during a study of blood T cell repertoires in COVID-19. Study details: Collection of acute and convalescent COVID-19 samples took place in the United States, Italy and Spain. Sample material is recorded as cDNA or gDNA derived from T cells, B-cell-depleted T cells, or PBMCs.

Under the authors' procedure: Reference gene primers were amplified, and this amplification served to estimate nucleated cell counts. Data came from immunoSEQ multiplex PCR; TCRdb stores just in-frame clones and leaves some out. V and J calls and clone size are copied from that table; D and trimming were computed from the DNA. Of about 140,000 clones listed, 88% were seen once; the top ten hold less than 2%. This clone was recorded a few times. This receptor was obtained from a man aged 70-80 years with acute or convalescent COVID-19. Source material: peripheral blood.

In nucleotides, the CDR3 is TGTGCCAGCAGCATACCGGGACAGGGTCAGACTGAAGCTTTCTTT. Translated, it gives CASSIPGQGQTEAFF. The chain is built from TRBV21-1 and TRBJ1-1; the table gives TRBD1 as D, unverified against the DNA. TRBV21-1 is flagged as a pseudogene. This CDR3 comprises 15 residues.